The clone carrying this T cell receptor beta chain has a handful of counts. This specimen belongs to a study of blood T cell repertoires in COVID-19. Study information: Spain, Italy and the United States supplied samples that represented acute and convalescent COVID-19.

CDR3 length: 14 residues. The V gene's germline CDR1 is LNHNV and CDR2 YYDKDF (reference sequence). V lost 5 bases, J lost 12 bases, and 16 bases stayed unmatched. In the authors' workflow: Amplification of reference gene primers provided the estimated nucleated cell counts. TCRdb keeps only in-frame clones here, not all; method: immunoSEQ multiplex PCR. That table is the source of V, J and clone size, and D and trimming were worked out from the DNA. The sample yields over 150,000 clones, 80% to 85% seen once. This chain connects TRBV15 to TRBJ2-7; 7 bases agree with TRBD2. Sequencing used peripheral blood. The sequence came from a man aged 18 to 30 with active or convalescent COVID-19. CDR3 sequence reads: CATSASGGYVQVYF. As DNA, the CDR3 is TGTGCCACCAGCGCCTCGGGGGGTTACGTTCAGGTGTACTTC.